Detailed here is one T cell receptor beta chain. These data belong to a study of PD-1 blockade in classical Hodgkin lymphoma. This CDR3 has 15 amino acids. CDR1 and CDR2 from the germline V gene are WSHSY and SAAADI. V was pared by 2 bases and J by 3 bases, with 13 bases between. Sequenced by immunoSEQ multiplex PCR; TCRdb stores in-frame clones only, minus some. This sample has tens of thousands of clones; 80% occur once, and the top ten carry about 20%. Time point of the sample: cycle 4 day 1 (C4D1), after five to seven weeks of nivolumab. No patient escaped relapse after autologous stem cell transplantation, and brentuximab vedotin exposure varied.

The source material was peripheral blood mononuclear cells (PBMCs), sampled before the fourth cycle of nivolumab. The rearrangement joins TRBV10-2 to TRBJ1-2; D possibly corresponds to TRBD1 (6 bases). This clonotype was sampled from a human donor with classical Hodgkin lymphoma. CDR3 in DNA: TGCGCCAGCAGTGAGAGGGGGGGGGCCTACTATGGCTACACCTTC. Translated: CASSERGGAYYGYTF.